This T cell receptor beta chain was found in a study of read filtering for tumor transcriptome and immune sequencing. The library was built from roughly 400 ng RNA with molecular barcoded adaptors for alpha/delta and beta/gamma chains. TCRdb re-called the reads through MiXCR, storing one row per CDR3 protein. The sample shows about 130,000 distinct CDR3 sequences, approximately 13% of them seen only once. The CDR3 consists of 17 residues. Unmatched junction bases numbered 11, after V lost 3 bases and J lost 5 bases. Germline V gives CDR1 KGHSH, CDR2 LQKENI. This clonotype came up many times. This clonotype was obtained from a donor aged 40 or older with multiple myeloma. V is TRBV18 and J is TRBJ2-5; TRBD2 matches at 11 bases. Sequences were obtained from a population of CD138-negative cells sorted from bone marrow. This chain's CDR3 is CASSPLYSGRAGETQYF. The CDR3 nucleotides are TGTGCCAGCTCACCGCTTTATAGCGGGAGGGCCGGTGAGACCCAGTACTTC.